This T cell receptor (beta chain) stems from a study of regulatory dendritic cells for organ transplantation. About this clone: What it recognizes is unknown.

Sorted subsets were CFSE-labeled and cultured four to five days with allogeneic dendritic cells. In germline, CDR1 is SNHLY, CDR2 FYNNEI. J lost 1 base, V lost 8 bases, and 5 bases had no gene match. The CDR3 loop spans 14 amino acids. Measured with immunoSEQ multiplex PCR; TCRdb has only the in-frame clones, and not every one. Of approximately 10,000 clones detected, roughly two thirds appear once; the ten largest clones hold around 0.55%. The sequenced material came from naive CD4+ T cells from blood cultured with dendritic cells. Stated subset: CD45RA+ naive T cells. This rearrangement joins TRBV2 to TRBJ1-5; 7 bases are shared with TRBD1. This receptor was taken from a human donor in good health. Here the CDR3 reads CASVGTDSNQPQHF. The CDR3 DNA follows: TGTGCCAGCGTAGGGACAGACAGCAATCAGCCCCAGCATTTT.